This TCR beta chain stems from a study of CD8+CD57+ T cells in acquired aplastic anemia. Overall study: Recorded DNA amounts for sorted CD4+ and CD8+ cells had an average of around 3 ug. CD4+ cells from healthy donors averaged around 9.9 million reads. Regarding the study as a whole: Between patients and controls, CD8+ Simpson's diversity did not vary significantly.

This clonotype has at least ten counts. Its antigen is still unknown. CDR3 length equals 16 residues. V was clipped by 5 bases and J by 6 bases, with 19 bases between them. Germline values: CDR1 SGHVS, CDR2 FQNEAQ. TCR beta VDJ and CDR3 were profiled, and genomic DNA was the template. One entry per CDR3 protein results from TCRdb running MiXCR on the reads. The sample has about 190,000 distinct CDR3 sequences; less than 65% are singletons. The genes are TRBV7-8 and TRBJ2-2; no firm D call. The sequence derives from a human donor in good health, serving as a control. Sequences were obtained from sorted CD4+, CD8+, or CD8+CD57+ T cells (not recorded which) from PBMCs. CDR3 amino acids: CASSPIRRIGSGELFF. DNA of the CDR3: TGTGCCAGCAGCCCCATTAGGCGGATTGGGTCCGGGGAGCTGTTTTTT. The full variable domain, rest sourced from reference TRBV7-8 and TRBJ2-2, is GAGVSQSPRYKVAKRGQDVALRCDPISGHVSLFWYQQALGQGPEFLTYFQNEAQLDKSGLPSDRFFAERPEGSVSTLKIQRTQQEDSAVYLCASSPIRRIGSGELFFGEGSRLTVL.